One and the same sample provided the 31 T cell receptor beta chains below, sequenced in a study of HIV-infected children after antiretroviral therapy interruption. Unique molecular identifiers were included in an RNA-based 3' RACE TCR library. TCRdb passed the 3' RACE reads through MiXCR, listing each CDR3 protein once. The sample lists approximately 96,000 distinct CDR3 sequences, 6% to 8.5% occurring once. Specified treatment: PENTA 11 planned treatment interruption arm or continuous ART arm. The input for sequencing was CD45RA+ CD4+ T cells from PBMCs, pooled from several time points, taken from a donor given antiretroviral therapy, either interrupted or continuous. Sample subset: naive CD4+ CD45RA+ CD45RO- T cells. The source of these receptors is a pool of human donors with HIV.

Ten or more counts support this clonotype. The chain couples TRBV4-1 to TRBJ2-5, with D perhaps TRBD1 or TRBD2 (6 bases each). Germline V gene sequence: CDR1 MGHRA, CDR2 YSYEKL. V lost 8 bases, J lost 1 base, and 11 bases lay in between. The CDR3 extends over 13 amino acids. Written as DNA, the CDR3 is TGCGCCAGCGGGGGGCTCGTCCAAGAGACCCAGTACTTC. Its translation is CASGGLVQETQYF.

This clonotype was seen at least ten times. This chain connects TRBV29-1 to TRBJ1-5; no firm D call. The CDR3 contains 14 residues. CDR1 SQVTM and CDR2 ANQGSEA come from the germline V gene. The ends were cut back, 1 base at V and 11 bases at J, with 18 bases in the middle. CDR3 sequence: CSVEVRRPSESQHF. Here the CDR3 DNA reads TGCAGCGTTGAAGTTAGGAGACCGTCAGAGTCCCAGCATTTT.

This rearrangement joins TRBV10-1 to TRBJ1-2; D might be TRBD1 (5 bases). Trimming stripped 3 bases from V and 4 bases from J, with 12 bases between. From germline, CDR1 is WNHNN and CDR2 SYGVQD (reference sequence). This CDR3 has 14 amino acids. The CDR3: CASSDLQEFYGYTF. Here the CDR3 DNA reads TGCGCCAGCAGTGATTTACAGGAATTCTATGGCTACACCTTC.

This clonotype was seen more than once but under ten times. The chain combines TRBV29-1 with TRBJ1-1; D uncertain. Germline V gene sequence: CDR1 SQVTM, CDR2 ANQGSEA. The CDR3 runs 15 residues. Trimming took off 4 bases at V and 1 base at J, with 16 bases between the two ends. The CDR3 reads CSVVGLALTNTEAFF. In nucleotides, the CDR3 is TGCAGCGTTGTCGGGCTGGCTCTAACGAACACTGAAGCTTTCTTT.

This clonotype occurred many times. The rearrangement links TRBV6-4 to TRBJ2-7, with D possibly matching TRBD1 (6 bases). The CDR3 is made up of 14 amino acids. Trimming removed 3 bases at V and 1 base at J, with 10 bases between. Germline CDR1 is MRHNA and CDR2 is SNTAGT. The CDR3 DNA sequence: TGTGCCAGCAGTGAGACACAGGGTTCCTACGAGCAGTACTTC. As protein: CASSETQGSYEQYF.

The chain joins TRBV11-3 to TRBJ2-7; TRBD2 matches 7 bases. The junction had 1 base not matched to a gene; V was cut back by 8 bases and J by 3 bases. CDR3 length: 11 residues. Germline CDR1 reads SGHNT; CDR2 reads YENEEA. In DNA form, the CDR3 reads TGTGCCAGCCAGCGGGACTACGAGCAGTACTTC. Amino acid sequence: CASQRDYEQYF. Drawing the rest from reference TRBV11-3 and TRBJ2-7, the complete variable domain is EAGVVQSPRYKIIEKKQPVAFWCNPISGHNTLYWYLQNLGQGPELLIRYENEEAVDDSQLPKDRFSAERLKGVDSTLKIQPAELGDSAVYLCASQRDYEQYFGPGTRLTVT.

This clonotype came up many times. Here the CDR3 reads CASSAGNRIGQPQHF. The CDR3 DNA reads as TGTGCCAGCAGCGCAGGGAACAGGATCGGTCAGCCCCAGCATTTT. V usage is TRBV7-2 and J usage is TRBJ1-5; possible D gene TRBD1, 5 bases. The V and J ends lost 5 bases and 6 bases respectively, with 17 bases between them. The CDR3 is 15 residues long. Germline V gives CDR1 SGHTA, CDR2 FQGNSA.

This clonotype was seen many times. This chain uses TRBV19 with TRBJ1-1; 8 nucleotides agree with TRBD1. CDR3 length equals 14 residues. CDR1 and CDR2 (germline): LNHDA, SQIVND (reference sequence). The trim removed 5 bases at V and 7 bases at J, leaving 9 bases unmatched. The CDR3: CASSGEQGGSEAFF. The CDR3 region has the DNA TGTGCCAGTAGTGGCGAACAGGGGGGGAGTGAAGCTTTCTTT. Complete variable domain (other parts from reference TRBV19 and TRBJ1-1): DGGITQSPKYLFRKEGQNVTLSCEQNLNHDAMYWYRQDPGQGLRLIYYSQIVNDFQKGDIAEGYSVSREKKESFPLTVTSAQKNPTAFYLCASSGEQGGSEAFFGQGTRLTVV.

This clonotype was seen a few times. The DNA for the CDR3 is TGCAGCGTGGGACTAGCGGGGGGTTTCACAGATACGCAGTATTTT. The encoded protein is CSVGLAGGFTDTQYF. The rearrangement links TRBV29-1 to TRBJ2-3; 15 bases agree with TRBD2. Germline V gives CDR1 SQVTM, CDR2 ANQGSEA. V trimming: 6 bases; J trimming: 2 bases; junction bases outside the gene matches: 3. This CDR3 is 15 amino acids long.

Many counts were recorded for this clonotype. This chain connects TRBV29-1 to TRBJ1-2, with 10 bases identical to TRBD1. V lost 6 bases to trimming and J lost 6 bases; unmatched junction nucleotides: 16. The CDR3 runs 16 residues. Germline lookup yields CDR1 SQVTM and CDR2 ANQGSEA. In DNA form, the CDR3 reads TGCAGCGTCGCTGGACAGGGGGGAATGAATCTTGATGGCTACACCTTC. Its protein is CSVAGQGGMNLDGYTF.

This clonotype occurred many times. CDR3 region: CASSSREAGGNEQFF. CDR3 coding DNA: TGTGCCAGCAGCTCACGGGAAGCGGGAGGGAATGAGCAGTTCTTC. The chain combines TRBV5-4 with TRBJ2-1, with 10 bases matching TRBD2. The CDR3 has 15 residues. V shed 3 bases, J shed 7 bases, and the junction held 7 bases outside the gene matches. Germline V gives CDR1 SGHNT, CDR2 YYREEE (reference sequence).

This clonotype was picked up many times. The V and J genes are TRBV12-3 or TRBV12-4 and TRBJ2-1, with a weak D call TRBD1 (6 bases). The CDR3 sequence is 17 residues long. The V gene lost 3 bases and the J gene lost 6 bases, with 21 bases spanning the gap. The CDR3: CASSFLLGQGNLNEQFF. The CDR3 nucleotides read TGTGCCAGCAGTTTTTTGTTGGGGCAGGGGAATCTCAATGAGCAGTTCTTC.

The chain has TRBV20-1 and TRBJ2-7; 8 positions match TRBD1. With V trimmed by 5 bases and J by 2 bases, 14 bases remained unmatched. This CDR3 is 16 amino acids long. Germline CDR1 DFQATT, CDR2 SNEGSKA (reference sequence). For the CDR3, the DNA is TGCAGTGCTCCCAGGCCGTTTAGGACAGGGACCTACGAGCAGTACTTC. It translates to CSAPRPFRTGTYEQYF.

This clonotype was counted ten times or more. The CDR3 DNA reads TGTGCCAGCAGCCAATCCGGGGGTTCGGGAACTGAAGCTTTCTTT. It translates to CASSQSGGSGTEAFF. The gene calls are TRBV3-1 and TRBJ1-1; the D gene is possibly TRBD1 (5 bases). CDR3 length equals 15 residues. Trimming removed 2 bases from V and 5 bases from J, with 15 bases in between. Per the germline V gene, CDR1 is LGHDT and CDR2 is YNNKEL (reference sequence).

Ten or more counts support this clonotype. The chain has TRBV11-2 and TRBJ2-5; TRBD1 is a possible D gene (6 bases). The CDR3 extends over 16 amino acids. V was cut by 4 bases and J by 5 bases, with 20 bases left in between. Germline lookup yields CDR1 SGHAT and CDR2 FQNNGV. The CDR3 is CASSSEGGRLRETQYF. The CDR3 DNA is TGTGCCAGCAGCTCCGAAGGGGGTCGACTTCGGGAGACCCAGTACTTC.

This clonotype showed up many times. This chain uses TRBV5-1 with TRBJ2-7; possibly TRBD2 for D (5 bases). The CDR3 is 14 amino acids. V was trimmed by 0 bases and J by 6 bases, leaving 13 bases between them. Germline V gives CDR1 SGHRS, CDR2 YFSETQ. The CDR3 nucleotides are TGCGCCAGCAGCTTGGTACGGGGTACCGGCGAGCAGTACTTC. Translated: CASSLVRGTGEQYF.

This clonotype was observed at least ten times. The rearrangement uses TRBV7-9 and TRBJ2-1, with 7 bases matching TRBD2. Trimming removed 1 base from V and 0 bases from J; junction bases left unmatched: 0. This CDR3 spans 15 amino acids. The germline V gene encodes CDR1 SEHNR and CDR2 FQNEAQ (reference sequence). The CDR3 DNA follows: TGTGCCAGCAGCTTAGGGACTAGCTCCTACAATGAGCAGTTCTTC. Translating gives CASSLGTSSYNEQFF.

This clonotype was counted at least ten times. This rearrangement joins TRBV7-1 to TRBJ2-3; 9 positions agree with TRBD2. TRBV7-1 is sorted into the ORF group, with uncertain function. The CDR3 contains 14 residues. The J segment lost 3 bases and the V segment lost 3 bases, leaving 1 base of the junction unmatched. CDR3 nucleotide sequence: TGTGCCAGCAGCTCGGGACTAGCTACAGATACGCAGTATTTT. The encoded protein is CASSSGLATDTQYF.

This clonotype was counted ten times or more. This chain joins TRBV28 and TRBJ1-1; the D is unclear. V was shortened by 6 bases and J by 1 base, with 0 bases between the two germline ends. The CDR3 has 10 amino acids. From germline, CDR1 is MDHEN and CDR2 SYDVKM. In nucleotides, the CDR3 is TGTGCCAGCAGGAACACTGAAGCTTTCTTT. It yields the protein CASRNTEAFF. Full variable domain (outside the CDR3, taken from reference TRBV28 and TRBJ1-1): DVKVTQSSRYLVKRTGEKVFLECVQDMDHENMFWYRQDPGLGLRLIYFSYDVKMKEKGDIPEGYSVSREKKERFSLILESASTNQTSMYLCASRNTEAFFGQGTRLTVV.

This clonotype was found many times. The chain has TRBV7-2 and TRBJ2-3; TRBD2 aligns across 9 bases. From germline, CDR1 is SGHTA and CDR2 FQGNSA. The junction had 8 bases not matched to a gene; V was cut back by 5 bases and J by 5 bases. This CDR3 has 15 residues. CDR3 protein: CASSPRGGAGDTQYF. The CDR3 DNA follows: TGTGCCAGCAGCCCCCGCGGGGGGGCGGGAGATACGCAGTATTTT.

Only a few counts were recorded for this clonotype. The CDR3 region is CASSLSPGLAGGPNIQYF. In DNA, the CDR3 is TGCGCCAGCAGCTTGTCTCCAGGACTAGCGGGAGGGCCTAACATTCAGTACTTC. This chain uses TRBV5-1 with TRBJ2-4, with 15 positions matching TRBD2. This CDR3 contains 18 residues. Germline assignment: CDR1 SGHRS and CDR2 YFSETQ. Trimming at V came to 1 base and at J to 7 bases, leaving 9 bases not matched to a gene.

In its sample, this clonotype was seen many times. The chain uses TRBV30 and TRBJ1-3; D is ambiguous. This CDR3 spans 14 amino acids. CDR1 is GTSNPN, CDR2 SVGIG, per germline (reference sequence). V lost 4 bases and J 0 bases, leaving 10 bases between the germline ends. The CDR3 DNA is TGTGCCTGGAACCCACTTCACTCTGGAAACACCATATATTTT. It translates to CAWNPLHSGNTIYF.

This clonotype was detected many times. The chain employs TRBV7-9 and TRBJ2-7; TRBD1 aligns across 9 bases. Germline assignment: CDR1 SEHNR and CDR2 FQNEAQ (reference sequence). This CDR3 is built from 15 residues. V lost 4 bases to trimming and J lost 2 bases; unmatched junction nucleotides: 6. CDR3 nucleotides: TGTGCCAGCAGCTCTAGCCGGGACAGGGCCTACGAGCAGTACTTC. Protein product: CASSSSRDRAYEQYF.

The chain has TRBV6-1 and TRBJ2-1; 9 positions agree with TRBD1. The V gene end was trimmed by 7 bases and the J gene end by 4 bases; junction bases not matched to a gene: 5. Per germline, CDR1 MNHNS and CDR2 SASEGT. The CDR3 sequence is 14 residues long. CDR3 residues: CASIRGQGYNEQFF. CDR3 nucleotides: TGTGCCAGCATCCGGGGACAGGGTTACAATGAGCAGTTCTTC.

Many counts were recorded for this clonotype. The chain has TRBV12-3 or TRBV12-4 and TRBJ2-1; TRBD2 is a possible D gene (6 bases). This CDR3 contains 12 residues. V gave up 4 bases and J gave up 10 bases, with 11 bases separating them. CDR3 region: CASSSLASEQFF. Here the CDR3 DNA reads TGTGCCAGCAGTTCACTAGCATCGGAGCAGTTCTTC.

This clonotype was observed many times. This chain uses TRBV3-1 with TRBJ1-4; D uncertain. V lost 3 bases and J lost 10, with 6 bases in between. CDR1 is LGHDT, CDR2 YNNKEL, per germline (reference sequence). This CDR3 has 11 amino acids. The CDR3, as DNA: TGTGCCAGCAGCCAGAGTGGAAAACTGTTTTTT. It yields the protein CASSQSGKLFF.

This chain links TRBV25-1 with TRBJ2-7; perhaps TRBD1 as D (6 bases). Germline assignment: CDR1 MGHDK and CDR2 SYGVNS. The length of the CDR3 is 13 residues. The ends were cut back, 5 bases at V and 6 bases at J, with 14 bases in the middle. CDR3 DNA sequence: TGTGCCAGCAGTCCCAGGGGAACCGCCGAGCAGTACTTC. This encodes CASSPRGTAEQYF.

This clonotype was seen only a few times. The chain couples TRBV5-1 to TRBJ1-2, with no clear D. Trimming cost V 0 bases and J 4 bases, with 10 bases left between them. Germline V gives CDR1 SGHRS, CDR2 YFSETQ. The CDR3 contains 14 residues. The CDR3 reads CASSLDNTAYGYTF. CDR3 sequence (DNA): TGCGCCAGCAGCTTGGACAACACGGCCTATGGCTACACCTTC.

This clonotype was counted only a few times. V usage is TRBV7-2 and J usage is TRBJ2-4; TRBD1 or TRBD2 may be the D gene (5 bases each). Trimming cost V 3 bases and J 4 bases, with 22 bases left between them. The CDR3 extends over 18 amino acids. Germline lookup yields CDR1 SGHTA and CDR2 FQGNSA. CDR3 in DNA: TGTGCCAGCAGCTTCCTCCGAGGGGCTCCAAACTCTAAAAACATTCAGTACTTC. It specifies CASSFLRGAPNSKNIQYF.

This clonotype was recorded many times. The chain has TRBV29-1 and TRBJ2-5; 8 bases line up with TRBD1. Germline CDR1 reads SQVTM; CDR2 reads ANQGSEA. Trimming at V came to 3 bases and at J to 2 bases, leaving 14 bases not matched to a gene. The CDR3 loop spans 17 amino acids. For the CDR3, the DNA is TGCAGCGTTGACGGAAGGACGCAGGGGGCGAGACAAGAGACCCAGTACTTC. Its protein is CSVDGRTQGARQETQYF.

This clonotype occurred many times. In DNA form, the CDR3 reads TGTGCCAGCAGGTGGGGTAGCAATCAGCCCCAGCATTTT. This translates into CASRWGSNQPQHF. The gene calls are TRBV6-6 and TRBJ1-5; D gene unclear. V lost 6 bases and J 0 bases, leaving 6 bases between the germline ends. Per the germline V gene, CDR1 is MNHNY and CDR2 is SVGAGI (reference sequence). The CDR3 runs to 13 residues.